This entry concerns a single T cell receptor (beta chain). What it binds is not known. The sample is drawn from a study of shared clonotypes between healthy human individuals. Study conclusions and caveats: Clonotypes shared by all four donors outscored non-shared clonotypes in generation probability. Donor clonotype sharing was expected to depend on sequencing depth.

The repertoire was sequenced with immunoSEQ multiplex PCR; TCRdb's copy has only in-frame clones and lacks some. This table has roughly 1,600,000 clones, approximately 98.5% appearing once. The CDR3 consists of 13 residues. Germline CDR1 LGHNA, CDR2 YNFKEQ. The germline V and J ends were trimmed by 3 bases and 2 bases, with 8 bases remaining between them. The sample consisted of naive CD4+ T cells sorted from blood. Subset indicated: CD45RA+ positively selected. This receptor was obtained from a man aged 30 to 45 in good health. The chain has TRBV4-2 and TRBJ2-7; TRBD2 might be the D (6 bases). The CDR3 sequence: CASSQRGAYEQYF. The CDR3 DNA sequence: TGTGCCAGCAGCCAGCGGGGCGCCTACGAGCAGTACTTC.